The 27 T cell receptor beta chains below all came from one sample that was sequenced in a study of cytomegalovirus exposure and HLA in healthy donors. 13 Jbeta primers and 60 Vbeta primers were used for the PCR. Generated by immunoSEQ multiplex PCR, the TCRdb table keeps only in-frame clones and is missing some. The table lists 100,000 to 150,000 clones, 75% of them singletons. Sequencing was carried out using PBMCs. The receptors shown here come from a woman between 45 and 65 years old in good health and CMV-seronegative.

A few counts support this clone. V and J are TRBV7-2 and TRBJ1-1; 7 bases line up with TRBD1. Per germline, CDR1 SGHTA and CDR2 FQGNSA. The CDR3 runs to 15 residues. The junction had 11 bases not matched to a gene; V was cut back by 5 bases and J by 5 bases. CDR3 nucleotides: TGTGCCAGCAGCCCTAGACAGGGCAGAGGGACTGAAGCTTTCTTT. Translating it yields CASSPRQGRGTEAFF.

V usage is TRBV7-9 and J usage is TRBJ1-2, with 8 bases fitting TRBD1. CDR1 is SEHNR and CDR2 is FQNEAQ in the germline V gene (reference sequence). The CDR3 spans 13 residues. After removal of 5 bases from V and 8 bases from J, the junction contained 7 bases not matched to a gene. The CDR3 loop reads CASSRDRGEGYTF. The CDR3 DNA reads as TGTGCCAGCAGCCGCGACAGGGGAGAAGGCTACACCTTC.

The J gene is TRBJ2-7, the V gene TRBV4-3; 8 bases map to TRBD2. CDR1 and CDR2 (germline): LGHNA, YSLEER. This CDR3 is built from 15 residues. V trimming: 4 bases; J trimming: 1 base; junction bases outside the gene matches: 6. CDR3 protein: CASSPLAGESYEQYF. The CDR3 DNA is TGCGCCAGCAGCCCTCTAGCGGGCGAGTCCTACGAGCAGTACTTC.

The chain carries TRBV29-1 and TRBJ2-1, with 10 bases matching TRBD2. The length of the CDR3 is 15 residues. Unmatched junction bases numbered 6, after V lost 3 bases and J lost 4 bases. Germline loops: CDR1 SQVTM, CDR2 ANQGSEA. For the CDR3, the DNA is TGCAGCGTTGATGCTAGCGGGAGTTTTTACAATGAGCAGTTCTTC. It specifies CSVDASGSFYNEQFF.

The V gene is TRBV19, the J gene TRBJ1-3; D is undetermined. The length of the CDR3 is 15 residues. The ends were cut back, 7 bases at V and 0 bases at J, with 13 bases in the middle. Germline V lookup: CDR1 LNHDA, CDR2 SQIVND (reference sequence). CDR3 coding DNA: TGTGCCAGTACCCCATTACTTGGCTCTGGAAACACCATATATTTT. Amino acids: CASTPLLGSGNTIYF. Complete variable domain (other parts from reference TRBV19 and TRBJ1-3): DGGITQSPKYLFRKEGQNVTLSCEQNLNHDAMYWYRQDPGQGLRLIYYSQIVNDFQKGDIAEGYSVSREKKESFPLTVTSAQKNPTAFYLCASTPLLGSGNTIYFGEGSWLTVV.

The V and J genes are TRBV30 and TRBJ2-6; TRBD2 aligns across 8 bases. CDR1 and CDR2 (germline): GTSNPN, SVGIG (reference sequence). J gave up 2 bases and V 8 bases, and 11 bases lay outside the gene matches. CDR3 length: 16 amino acids. The chain's CDR3 is CAGESGGGAGANVLTF. The CDR3, as DNA: TGTGCCGGGGAATCGGGAGGGGGGGCTGGGGCCAACGTCCTGACTTTC.

V and J are TRBV2 and TRBJ2-3, with D uncertain. The CDR3 runs to 14 residues. Germline CDR1 and CDR2: SNHLY and FYNNEI. V shed 1 base and J shed 1 base, with 6 bases lying between them. The CDR3 region has the DNA TGTGCCAGCAGTGAAGGACTTCGCACAGATACGCAGTATTTT. Translating it yields CASSEGLRTDTQYF.

The chain couples TRBV5-1 to TRBJ2-3; TRBD2 matches at 9 bases. The CDR3 loop spans 14 amino acids. V shed 0 bases, J shed 6 bases, and the junction held 2 bases outside the gene matches. Germline CDR1 SGHRS, CDR2 YFSETQ. The DNA for the CDR3 is TGCGCCAGCAGCTTGGAGCGGGAGGTTGATACGCAGTATTTT. Its protein product is CASSLEREVDTQYF.

This sequence joins TRBV6-5 and TRBJ1-2; 8 bases line up with TRBD1. Unmatched junction bases numbered 4, after V lost 4 bases and J lost 3 bases. The CDR3 has 14 residues. Per germline, CDR1 MNHEY and CDR2 SVGAGI. CDR3 nucleotide sequence: TGTGCCAGCAGTTCAGGGACAGGATACTATGGCTACACCTTC. Its translation is CASSSGTGYYGYTF.

The chain couples TRBV19 to TRBJ1-2, with TRBD1 matching 7 bases. The CDR3 loop spans 14 amino acids. Germline trimming cut 4 bases from V and 6 bases from J; bases unmatched to any gene: 8. CDR1 LNHDA and CDR2 SQIVND come from the germline V gene (reference sequence). CDR3 bases: TGTGCCAGTAGTACCGACAGGGAAGGGAATGGCTACACCTTC. It specifies CASSTDREGNGYTF. The whole variable domain, filled in from reference TRBV19 and TRBJ1-2, reads DGGITQSPKYLFRKEGQNVTLSCEQNLNHDAMYWYRQDPGQGLRLIYYSQIVNDFQKGDIAEGYSVSREKKESFPLTVTSAQKNPTAFYLCASSTDREGNGYTFGSGTRLTVV.

CDR3 sequence: CASSYGTLTYEQYF. CDR3 DNA sequence: TGCGCCAGCAGTTACGGGACACTAACCTACGAGCAGTACTTC. The rearrangement links TRBV23-1 to TRBJ2-7, with D possibly matching TRBD1 (6 bases). TRBV23-1 qualifies as an ORF whose function is uncertain. This CDR3 is built from 14 residues. V was trimmed by 5 bases and J by 2 bases, leaving 13 bases between them.

With regard to this clone: One junction end does not reproduce the germline sequence, and a read error may be involved. This chain's CDR3 is CSSSLVGRGREKLFF. The CDR3 coding sequence is TGTTCCAGCAGCTTAGTCGGAAGGGGCAGGGAAAAACTGTTTTTT. This chain connects TRBV7-9 to TRBJ1-4, with D perhaps TRBD1 (5 bases). Germline CDR1 is SEHNR and CDR2 is FQNEAQ (reference sequence). The CDR3 consists of 15 residues.

The gene calls are TRBV30 and TRBJ2-6; 7 positions agree with TRBD1. V lost 8 bases and J lost 4; bases outside the gene matches: 20. CDR1 is GTSNPN and CDR2 is SVGIG in the germline V gene (reference sequence). CDR3 length: 18 amino acids. The CDR3 protein is CAGERGQLGFSGANVLTF. The CDR3, as DNA: TGTGCCGGAGAACGGGGACAGTTGGGTTTTTCCGGGGCCAACGTCCTGACTTTC.

This clone was seen a handful of times. The chain recombines TRBV7-6 with TRBJ1-1, with TRBD1 identical over 7 bases. Germline assignment: CDR1 SGHVS and CDR2 FNYEAQ. The CDR3 sequence is 13 residues long. The junction had 1 base not matched to a gene; V was cut back by 5 bases and J by 1 base. CDR3 bases: TGTGCCAGCAGCGGGACAGCGAACACTGAAGCTTTCTTT. Amino acids: CASSGTANTEAFF.

This chain links TRBV9 with TRBJ2-2; the D is unclear. This CDR3 comprises 13 residues. V was clipped by 5 bases and J by 2 bases, with 7 bases between them. CDR1 is SGDLS and CDR2 is YYNGEE in the germline V gene. The CDR3 is CASREINTGELFF. The CDR3 coding sequence is TGTGCCAGCAGGGAGATCAACACCGGGGAGCTGTTTTTT.

The gene calls are TRBV5-6 and TRBJ2-1; D is ambiguous. CDR1 and CDR2 (germline): SGHDT, YYEEEE. Trimming removed 4 bases from V and 6 bases from J, with 8 bases in between. The CDR3 is 12 residues long. The CDR3: CASSGGANEQFF. The CDR3 bases are TGTGCCAGCAGCGGCGGAGCCAATGAGCAGTTCTTC.

The chain couples TRBV6-6 to TRBJ1-2, with 8 nucleotides matching TRBD1. With 6 bases clipped from V and 8 bases from J, the junction kept 11 bases outside the gene matches. The germline V gene has CDR1 MNHNY and CDR2 SVGAGI (reference sequence). The CDR3 spans 14 residues. The CDR3 is CASSRQTGDGGYTF. Here the CDR3 DNA reads TGTGCCAGCAGCCGTCAGACAGGGGACGGCGGCTACACCTTC.

This clone came up a few times. This sequence joins TRBV28 and TRBJ2-1; 8 nucleotides align to TRBD2. J was trimmed by 7 bases and V by 2 bases; bases with no gene match: 7. CDR1 is MDHEN and CDR2 is SYDVKM in the germline V gene. CDR3 length: 15 amino acids. This chain's CDR3 is CASSLGGGRRNEQFF. The CDR3 DNA follows: TGTGCCAGCAGTTTAGGTGGCGGGAGGCGGAATGAGCAGTTCTTC.

This chain links TRBV11-2 with TRBJ2-1; the match to TRBD2 covers 8 bases. The germline V gene has CDR1 SGHAT and CDR2 FQNNGV. The trim removed 1 base at V and 9 bases at J, leaving 5 bases unmatched. The CDR3 has 14 residues. CDR3 protein: CASSLGLAGGEQFF. CDR3 nucleotide sequence: TGTGCCAGCAGCTTAGGTCTAGCGGGTGGTGAGCAGTTCTTC.

This clone occurred a few times. The chain uses TRBV27 and TRBJ2-5, with TRBD1 as a possible D gene (6 bases). With 8 bases removed from V and 5 bases from J, the gap between germline ends came to 21 bases. CDR3 size: 15 residues. Germline V gives CDR1 MNHEY, CDR2 SMNVEV (reference sequence). CDR3 region: CASQGISLILETQYF. The CDR3 DNA reads TGTGCCAGCCAGGGGATTTCCCTTATCCTGGAGACCCAGTACTTC.

The rearrangement uses TRBV6-1 and TRBJ2-5, with 9 nucleotides matching TRBD2. Germline V gene lookup returns CDR1 MNHNS and CDR2 SASEGT. The CDR3 has 12 amino acids. Trimming removed 3 bases from V and 11 bases from J; junction bases left unmatched: 4. The CDR3 sequence: CASSELAGEQYF. CDR3 DNA sequence: TGTGCCAGCAGTGAGTTAGCGGGGGAGCAGTACTTC.

The V and J genes are TRBV2 and TRBJ2-2, with 7 bases that match TRBD2. The J segment lost 3 bases and the V segment lost 6 bases, leaving 10 bases of the junction unmatched. Per germline, CDR1 SNHLY and CDR2 FYNNEI. The CDR3 is 16 residues long. The CDR3 coding sequence is TGTGCCAGCAGGGCCGACCTAGCGGATTACACCGGGGAGCTGTTTTTT. This gives the protein CASRADLADYTGELFF.

This sequence joins TRBV30 and TRBJ2-7; 12 bases align to TRBD1. The germline V gene has CDR1 GTSNPN and CDR2 SVGIG (reference sequence). Trimming removed 7 bases from V and 7 bases from J; junction bases left unmatched: 17. The CDR3 runs to 16 residues. The CDR3: CASSRNLGTGGYEQYF. The CDR3 region has the DNA TGTGCCTCCTCGCGAAACCTCGGGACAGGGGGCTATGAGCAGTACTTC.

The chain combines TRBV28 with TRBJ2-5, with D uncertain. The DNA end is a closer match to TRBJ2-7, so the J assignment may be wrong. Per germline, CDR1 MDHEN and CDR2 SYDVKM. There are 15 residues in the CDR3. CDR3 bases: TGTGCCAGCAGTTTAAGCAACCCTTTCGACTGCGAGCAGTACTTC. Its protein product is CASSLSNPFDCEQYF.

J is TRBJ2-1 and V is TRBV29-1, with 7 bases aligning to TRBD2. J gave up 5 bases and V 7 bases, and 14 bases lay outside the gene matches. CDR3 length equals 15 residues. Germline V gives CDR1 SQVTM, CDR2 ANQGSEA. The CDR3 here is CSGSLFGGRDNEQFF. The CDR3 DNA reads as TGCAGCGGTAGCCTCTTTGGCGGGAGAGACAATGAGCAGTTCTTC.

This clone was picked up a small number of times. The rearrangement uses TRBV7-9 and TRBJ2-7, with 11 positions matching TRBD2. The germline gives CDR1 SEHNR, CDR2 FQNEAQ (reference sequence). The CDR3 is 16 amino acids. V dropped 4 bases and J dropped 4; count of bases not matched to a gene: 9. The CDR3 reads CASSSTPPSGRYEQYF. The CDR3 region has the DNA TGTGCCAGCAGCTCGACCCCACCTAGCGGGAGGTACGAGCAGTACTTC.

There are a few counts of this clone. The V and J genes are TRBV28 and TRBJ2-7; tentatively, D is TRBD2 (6 bases). The CDR3 length is 11 residues. Deletions cut 11 bases from V and 7 bases from J, with 15 bases between. Germline V gene sequence: CDR1 MDHEN, CDR2 SYDVKM. CDR3 in DNA: TGTGCCGCCGGGGGAACGTGGGAGCAGTACTTC. Translated: CAAGGTWEQYF. The full variable domain, its missing parts supplied by reference TRBV28 and TRBJ2-7, is DVKVTQSSRYLVKRTGEKVFLECVQDMDHENMFWYRQDPGLGLRLIYFSYDVKMKEKGDIPEGYSVSREKKERFSLILESASTNQTSMYLCAAGGTWEQYFGPGTRLTVT.